This TCR beta chain is drawn from a study of CXCR3-negative and CXCR3-positive naive CD8 T cells (dated by TCRdb to about 2019). For the study in its entirety: In total, about 150 million TRB reads were obtained, corresponding to roughly 1.5 +/- 0.3 million reads per library. Diversity and physicochemical repertoire analyses were performed on about eleven donors pooled from two independent experiments. For the TRBV-TRBJ cluster analysis, the naive subsets came from roughly 5 donors, while the memory cells came from 3 donors.

Sequencing instrument: NextSeq 550. The Human TCR Profiling Kit (MiLaboratory) was used to prepare UMI-labeled 5' RACE TRB cDNA libraries. cDNA synthesis used the entire amount of extracted RNA, and PCR amplification then used the entire amount of cDNA produced. The libraries were made side by side, with each library going through the same number of PCR cycles. On the authors' methods: With a minimum of two reads required per UMI, MIGEC and MiXCR pulled out about 50,000 +/- 10,000 unique UMI-labeled TRB cDNA molecules from each library. On average, each library contained approximately 40,000 +/- 10,000 functional in-frame TRB CDR3 nucleotide clonotypes without stop codons. After downsampling to 5000 UMI-labeled TRB molecules per sample, diversity metrics, including normalized Shannon-Wiener and Chao1, were computed in VDJtools. Clonotype-size-weighted physicochemical properties of the central five CDR3 residues (interaction energy, strength, volume and Kidera factor 4) were computed in VDJtools. TCRdb reprocessed the reads, so every CDR3 protein sequence counts as one entry and DNA is not shown. The V and J calls, along with clone size, are taken from TCRdb and not from the paper's own processing. The table for this sample shows approximately 66,000 distinct CDR3 sequences. Of the sample, about 1.5% falls within the top ten clones.

Each CD8+ T cell subset was flow-sorted in triplicate, with roughly 300,000 cells per subset placed directly into RLT lysis buffer. To exclude memory contaminants, naive CD8+ T cells were stringently defined as CD45RO-CCR7+CD27+CD95-. Peripheral blood mononuclear cells were isolated from buffy coats by standard density gradient centrifugation. Naive CXCR3-negative and CXCR3-positive CD8+ T cells were flow-sorted using a FACSAria III. Total RNA was extracted from sorted cells with an RNeasy Mini Kit. Results and caveats for the whole study, not just this receptor: Within the same donor, TRBV-TRBJ usage looked similar between naive CXCR3-negative and CXCR3-positive cells, but memory cells had distinct patterns. Both naive subsets had comparably high repertoire diversity, while memory CD8+ T cells had much lower repertoire diversity. Surface CD5, linked to self-reactivity in mice, was comparable between naive subsets; TCR interaction strength was therefore also inferred from TRB CDR3 physicochemical properties. Freshly isolated PBMCs were used for most assays because CXCR3 expression went down partially after cryopreservation. TRB CDR3s from CXCR3-positive naive cells showed higher hydrophobicity (lower Kidera factor 4), lower energy, and higher strength and volume indices than CXCR3-negative naive cells.

As for this clonotype: Its antigen is unknown.

Sequences were obtained from naive CXCR3- CD8+ T cells from blood. The cell subset or site label, read with the paper, signifies: CD45RO-CCR7+CD27+CD95- naive CD8+ T cells lacking CXCR3 (TNR3-). The receptor comes from a human donor in good health. Some clones in this sample may be carry-over from other donors' samples.

The CDR3 region reads CASSFDGGQPQHF. The chain couples TRBV12-3 or TRBV12-4 to TRBJ1-5. Including cysteine and phenylalanine, the CDR3 has 13 amino acids. The DNA is unrecorded.